The 20 T cell receptor beta chains presented below share a single source sample, sequenced in a study of T cells after yellow fever vaccination. One entry per CDR3 protein, called by TCRdb with MiXCR from the 5' RACE reads. Here the sample spans roughly 330,000 distinct CDR3 sequences, 3% to 4.5% being singletons. The starting material was PBMCs, obtained 5 days after the yellow fever booster vaccination. Receptors originate from a man aged 18 to 35 who received the YFV17D yellow fever vaccine.

In its sample, this clonotype was seen a few times. The chain employs TRBV7-9 and TRBJ2-7; no clear D gene. Germline values: CDR1 SEHNR, CDR2 FQNEAQ (reference sequence). V gave up 5 bases and J gave up 3 bases, with 11 bases separating them. CDR3 length equals 13 residues. CDR3 coding DNA: TGTGCCAGCAGCCCCGTGGCATTCTACGAGCAGTACTTC. Encoded protein: CASSPVAFYEQYF.

This clonotype was detected ten times or more. The rearrangement uses TRBV18 and TRBJ2-1, with D unclear. The germline V gene encodes CDR1 KGHSH and CDR2 LQKENI. The V gene lost 6 bases and the J gene lost 4 bases, with 7 bases spanning the gap. The CDR3 is made up of 12 amino acids. Written as DNA, the CDR3 is TGTGCCAGCTCCCACGGATACAATGAGCAGTTCTTC. It is translated as CASSHGYNEQFF.

This clonotype occurred a few times. This sequence joins TRBV12-3 or TRBV12-4 and TRBJ2-5; maybe TRBD2 (5 bases). The CDR3 extends over 14 amino acids. V was pared by 6 bases and J by 5 bases, with 16 bases between. The CDR3 coding sequence is TGTGCCAGCAGCCCGGTCGGGGTGGGGGAGACCCAGTACTTC. Translation gives CASSPVGVGETQYF.

This clonotype was seen only a few times. This rearrangement joins TRBV11-2 to TRBJ2-5; maybe TRBD2 (5 bases). V shed 6 bases and J shed 4 bases, with 9 bases lying between them. This CDR3 is 12 amino acids long. Germline assignment: CDR1 SGHAT and CDR2 FQNNGV. CDR3 bases: TGTGCCAGCAGGCGGACTGGAGAGACCCAGTACTTC. Protein: CASRRTGETQYF. Variable domain in full (rest from reference TRBV11-2 and TRBJ2-5): EAGVAQSPRYKIIEKRQSVAFWCNPISGHATLYWYQQILGQGPKLLIQFQNNGVVDDSQLPKDRFSAERLKGVDSTLKIQPAKLEDSAVYLCASRRTGETQYFGPGTRLLVL.

This clonotype was detected a few times. The genes are TRBV24-1 and TRBJ1-5; TRBD1 matches 7 bases. The length of the CDR3 is 12 residues. The V segment lost 6 bases and the J segment 9 bases; nucleotides outside the gene matches: 4. Germline V gives CDR1 KGHDR, CDR2 SFDVKD. CDR3 protein: CATSQGVGPQHF. The CDR3 coding sequence is TGTGCCACCAGTCAGGGGGTGGGGCCCCAGCATTTT.

The chain links TRBV7-3 to TRBJ2-3, with TRBD2 matching 10 bases. V gave up 5 bases and J gave up 3 bases; unmatched junction bases: 11. The CDR3 runs to 17 residues. Germline CDR1 SGHTA, CDR2 FQGTGA. The CDR3 DNA sequence: TGTGCCAGCAGCCCAAAGCAGGGGACTAGCGTAACAGATACGCAGTATTTT. The encoded protein is CASSPKQGTSVTDTQYF.

A few counts support this clonotype. This rearrangement joins TRBV12-3 or TRBV12-4 to TRBJ1-3; D is perhaps TRBD1 (5 bases). Trimming took off 6 bases at V and 0 bases at J, with 12 bases between the two ends. This CDR3 region has 15 residues. CDR3 in amino acids: CASSPRDLSGNTIYF. The CDR3 region has the DNA TGTGCCAGCAGCCCTCGGGACCTCTCTGGAAACACCATATATTTT.

The gene calls are TRBV10-3 and TRBJ2-5; a possible D gene is TRBD2 (5 bases). Germline CDR1 reads ENHRY; CDR2 reads SYGVKD. This CDR3 has 14 residues. V was pared by 4 bases and J by 3 bases, with 12 bases between. The CDR3 region has the DNA TGTGCCATCAGTGTTGGGAGAGGCGAAGAGACCCAGTACTTC. It yields the protein CAISVGRGEETQYF.

At least ten counts were recorded for this clonotype. The chain has TRBV7-2 and TRBJ2-1; D remains unclear. The CDR3 extends over 15 amino acids. V dropped 2 bases and J dropped 5 bases, with 13 bases sitting between them. Looked up from germline, CDR1 is SGHTA and CDR2 is FQGNSA. The chain's CDR3 is CASSLRGRSNNEQFF. The CDR3 DNA sequence: TGTGCCAGCAGCTTACGCGGCAGGTCAAACAATGAGCAGTTCTTC.

This clonotype was detected only a few times. V gene TRBV5-4 combines with J gene TRBJ2-5, with 11 bases lining up with TRBD2. The junction had 5 bases not matched to a gene; V was cut back by 0 bases and J by 4 bases. In germline, CDR1 is SGHNT, CDR2 YYREEE (reference sequence). CDR3 length: 16 residues. The DNA for the CDR3 is TGTGCCAGCAGCTTGGATAGCGGGGGGGATGGAGAGACCCAGTACTTC. Translation: CASSLDSGGDGETQYF. The variable domain in full, with the rest retrieved from reference TRBV5-4 and TRBJ2-5, is ETGVTQSPTHLIKTRGQQVTLRCSSQSGHNTVSWYQQALGQGPQFIFQYYREEENGRGNFPPRFSGLQFPNYSSELNVNALELDDSALYLCASSLDSGGDGETQYFGPGTRLLVL.

The chain couples TRBV10-3 to TRBJ1-1, with D unclear. The germline gives CDR1 ENHRY, CDR2 SYGVKD. V was trimmed by 7 bases and J by 1 base, leaving 13 bases between them. The CDR3 has 14 amino acids. CDR3 nucleotide sequence: TGTGCCATCAAGGCGGTTACGCCGAACACTGAAGCTTTCTTT. Translation: CAIKAVTPNTEAFF.

V usage is TRBV19 and J usage is TRBJ2-3; D is perhaps TRBD1 or TRBD2 (5 bases each). CDR1 and CDR2 from the germline V gene are LNHDA and SQIVND (reference sequence). The length of the CDR3 is 14 residues. The V gene lost 6 bases and the J gene lost 4 bases, with 14 bases spanning the gap. The CDR3 sequence is CASSQRDGADTQYF. The CDR3 region has the DNA TGTGCCAGTAGCCAACGGGACGGGGCAGATACGCAGTATTTT.

This clonotype was found many times. The V and J genes are TRBV4-1 and TRBJ2-1; the D gene is possibly TRBD2 (5 bases). Germline CDR1 MGHRA, CDR2 YSYEKL. Trimming removed 2 bases from V and 8 bases from J, with 10 bases in between. The CDR3 is 13 amino acids. CDR3 protein: CASSQIGVYEQFF. CDR3 DNA sequence: TGCGCCAGCAGCCAAATCGGGGTCTATGAGCAGTTCTTC.

This clonotype occurred many times. This rearrangement joins TRBV6-1 to TRBJ2-1; D call uncertain. Per germline, CDR1 MNHNS and CDR2 SASEGT. CDR3 length equals 15 residues. Trimming took off 8 bases at V and 3 bases at J, with 17 bases between the two ends. The CDR3 here is CASDSNLRLYNEQFF. The CDR3 DNA reads TGTGCCAGCGATTCGAACCTTCGGCTCTACAATGAGCAGTTCTTC.

This clonotype has just a few counts. The chain combines TRBV27 with TRBJ1-2; 10 nucleotides align to TRBD1. The junction had 6 bases not matched to a gene; V was cut back by 6 bases and J by 5 bases. The germline CDR1 and CDR2 sequences are MNHEY and SMNVEV (reference sequence). There are 14 residues in the CDR3. As DNA, the CDR3 is TGTGCCAGCAGCCTAACGGGACAGGGGTATGGCTACACCTTC. Its protein is CASSLTGQGYGYTF.

The sample holds a few counts of this clonotype. This chain joins TRBV9 and TRBJ1-1; maybe TRBD1 (6 bases). The CDR3 runs to 13 residues. Germline V lookup: CDR1 SGDLS, CDR2 YYNGEE. Trimming stripped 3 bases from V and 4 bases from J, with 10 bases between. The CDR3 reads CASSGGGGTEAFF. The CDR3 coding sequence is TGTGCCAGCAGCGGAGGGGGTGGCACTGAAGCTTTCTTT.

To note about this clonotype: A junction end diverges from the germline sequence, so it may reflect a read error. The chain links TRBV4-1 to TRBJ2-6; 7 nucleotides match TRBD2. Germline CDR1 and CDR2: MGHRA and YSYEKL. This CDR3 is 17 amino acids long. The CDR3 protein is CASRQDWGGSGANVLTF. The DNA for the CDR3 is TGCGCCAGCCGCCAAGATTGGGGAGGGTCTGGGGCCAACGTCCTGACTTTC.

The V and J genes are TRBV20-1 and TRBJ1-1, with D perhaps matching TRBD1 (6 bases). The CDR3 runs to 11 residues. The germline V gene has CDR1 DFQATT and CDR2 SNEGSKA (reference sequence). The DNA of the CDR3 is TGCAGGGGGGCCTTGGGTACTGAAGCTTTCTTT. The encoded protein is CRGALGTEAFF.

In this sample, this clonotype turned up many times. The chain uses TRBV5-4 and TRBJ2-2; perhaps TRBD2 as D (6 bases). With 4 bases removed from V and 2 bases from J, the gap between germline ends came to 12 bases. Germline values: CDR1 SGHNT, CDR2 YYREEE (reference sequence). The CDR3 is made up of 15 amino acids. CDR3 protein: CASSNRGTNTGELFF. The CDR3 DNA follows: TGTGCCAGCAGCAACCGGGGGACTAACACCGGGGAGCTGTTTTTT.

This chain connects TRBV30 to TRBJ2-1, with TRBD1 matching 7 bases. The length of the CDR3 is 15 residues. J was trimmed by 8 bases and V by 1 base; bases with no gene match: 11. Germline CDR1 is GTSNPN and CDR2 is SVGIG (reference sequence). CDR3 coding DNA: TGTGCCTGGAGTGGCAGGGGGACCCCAGGGGATGAGCAGTTCTTC. This codes for CAWSGRGTPGDEQFF.